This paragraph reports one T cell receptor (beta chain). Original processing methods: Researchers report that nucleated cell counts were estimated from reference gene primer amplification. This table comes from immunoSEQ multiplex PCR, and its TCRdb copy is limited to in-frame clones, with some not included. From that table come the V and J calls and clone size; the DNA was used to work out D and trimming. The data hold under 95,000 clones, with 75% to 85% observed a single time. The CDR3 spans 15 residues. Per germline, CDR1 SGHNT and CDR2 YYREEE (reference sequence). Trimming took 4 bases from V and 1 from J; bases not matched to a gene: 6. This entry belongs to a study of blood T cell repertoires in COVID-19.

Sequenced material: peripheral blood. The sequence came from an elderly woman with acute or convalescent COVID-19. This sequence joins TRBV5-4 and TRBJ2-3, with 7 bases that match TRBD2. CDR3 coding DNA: TGTGCCAGCAGCCCACGGGCGGGAGGCACAGATACGCAGTATTTT. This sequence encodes CASSPRAGGTDTQYF.